The source of this T cell receptor (beta chain) is a study of cytomegalovirus exposure and HLA in healthy donors. Primers: 60 Vbeta forward and 13 Jbeta reverse. Method: immunoSEQ multiplex PCR; TCRdb's copy keeps in-frame clones and lacks some. The profile shows about 200,000 clones, 65% to 90% of them singletons. Study-wide findings and caveats: The only immune exposure information that was available was CMV serostatus. The CMV antigen specificity of a few CMV-associated chains was confirmed through in vitro analysis.

A few counts support this clone. Antigen specificity is unknown. The V segment lost 6 bases and the J segment 7 bases; nucleotides outside the gene matches: 8. The CDR3 is made up of 13 amino acids. Per germline, CDR1 SEHNR and CDR2 FQNEAQ (reference sequence). Sequenced input: PBMCs. The V gene is TRBV7-9, the J gene TRBJ1-1; 7 bases are shared with TRBD1. The receptor was derived from a girl aged 5-17 years in good health and CMV-seronegative. The CDR3, as DNA: TGTGCCAGCAGGGGGACAGTGCCTAGTGAAGCTTTCTTT. It yields the protein CASRGTVPSEAFF.